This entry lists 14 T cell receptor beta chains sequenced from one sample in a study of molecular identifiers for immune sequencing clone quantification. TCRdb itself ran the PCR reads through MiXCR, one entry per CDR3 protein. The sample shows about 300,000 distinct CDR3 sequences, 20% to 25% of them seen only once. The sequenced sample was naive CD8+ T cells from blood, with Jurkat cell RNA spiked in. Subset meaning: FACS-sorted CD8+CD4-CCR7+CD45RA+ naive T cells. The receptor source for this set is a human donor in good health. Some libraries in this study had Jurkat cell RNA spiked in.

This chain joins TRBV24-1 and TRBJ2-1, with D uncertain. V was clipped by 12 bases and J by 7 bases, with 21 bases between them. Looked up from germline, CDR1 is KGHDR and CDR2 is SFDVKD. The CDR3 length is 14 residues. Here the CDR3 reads CAGWRPGRYNEQFF. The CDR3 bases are TGTGCCGGCTGGCGCCCCGGTAGGTATAATGAGCAGTTCTTC.

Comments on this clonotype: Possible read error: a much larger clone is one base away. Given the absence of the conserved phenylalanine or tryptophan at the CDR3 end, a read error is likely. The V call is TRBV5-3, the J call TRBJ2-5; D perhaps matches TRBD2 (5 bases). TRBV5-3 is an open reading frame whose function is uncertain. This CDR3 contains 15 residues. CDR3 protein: CASSLNPDLVPAQYS. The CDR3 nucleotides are TGTGCCAGCAGCTTGAATCCGGACTTAGTTCCAGCCCAGTACTCC.

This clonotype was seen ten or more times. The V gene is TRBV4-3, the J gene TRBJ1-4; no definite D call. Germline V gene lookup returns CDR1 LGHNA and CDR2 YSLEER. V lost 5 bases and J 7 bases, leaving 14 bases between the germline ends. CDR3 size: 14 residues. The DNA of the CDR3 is TGCGCCAGCAGCTCGGTTCTCGGGAGTGAAAAACTGTTTTTT. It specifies CASSSVLGSEKLFF.

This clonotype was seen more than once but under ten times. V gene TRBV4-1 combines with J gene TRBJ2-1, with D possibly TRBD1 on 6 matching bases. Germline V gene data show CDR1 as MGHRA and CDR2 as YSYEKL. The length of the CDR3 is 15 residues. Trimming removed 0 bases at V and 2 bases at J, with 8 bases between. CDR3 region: CASSQEQGPYNEQFF. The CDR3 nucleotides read TGCGCCAGCAGCCAAGAACAGGGTCCCTACAATGAGCAGTTCTTC.

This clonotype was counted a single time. The DNA of the CDR3 is TGTGCCACCAGCAGAGATCTCTGGGCACAGGGTGGTACTGAAGCTTTCTTT. Its translation: CATSRDLWAQGGTEAFF. This chain joins TRBV15 and TRBJ1-1, with D maybe TRBD1 (6 bases). This CDR3 contains 17 residues. V lost 0 bases and J 5 bases, leaving 19 bases between the germline ends. CDR1 and CDR2 (germline): LNHNV, YYDKDF (reference sequence).

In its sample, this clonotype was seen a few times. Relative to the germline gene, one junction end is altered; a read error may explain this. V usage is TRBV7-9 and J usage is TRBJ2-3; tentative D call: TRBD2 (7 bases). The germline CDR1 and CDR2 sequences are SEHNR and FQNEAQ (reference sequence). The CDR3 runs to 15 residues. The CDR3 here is CASSSGGTSTETQYF. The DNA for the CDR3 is TGTGCCAGCAGCTCGGGGGGCACAAGCACAGAGACGCAGTATTTT.

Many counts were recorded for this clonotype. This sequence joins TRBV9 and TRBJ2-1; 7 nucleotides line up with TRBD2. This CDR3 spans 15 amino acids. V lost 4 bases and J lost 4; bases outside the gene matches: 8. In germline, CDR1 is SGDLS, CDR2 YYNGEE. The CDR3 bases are TGTGCCAGCAGCCCTCTAGCGGAACTATACAATGAGCAGTTCTTC. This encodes CASSPLAELYNEQFF.

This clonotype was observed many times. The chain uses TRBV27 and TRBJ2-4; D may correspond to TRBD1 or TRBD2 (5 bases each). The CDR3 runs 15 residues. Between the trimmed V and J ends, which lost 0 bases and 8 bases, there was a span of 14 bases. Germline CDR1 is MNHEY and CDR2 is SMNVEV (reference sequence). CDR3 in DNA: TGTGCCAGCAGTTTATCTGGGGGTCCCCTTTACATTCAGTACTTC. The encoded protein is CASSLSGGPLYIQYF.

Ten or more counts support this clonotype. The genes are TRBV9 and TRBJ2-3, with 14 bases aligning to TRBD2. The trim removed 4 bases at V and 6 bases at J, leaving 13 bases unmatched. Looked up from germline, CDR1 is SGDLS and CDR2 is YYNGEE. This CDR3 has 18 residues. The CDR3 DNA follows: TGTGCCAGCAGCCCCGAACCCGGACTAGCGGGAGGTCGGGATACGCAGTATTTT. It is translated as CASSPEPGLAGGRDTQYF.

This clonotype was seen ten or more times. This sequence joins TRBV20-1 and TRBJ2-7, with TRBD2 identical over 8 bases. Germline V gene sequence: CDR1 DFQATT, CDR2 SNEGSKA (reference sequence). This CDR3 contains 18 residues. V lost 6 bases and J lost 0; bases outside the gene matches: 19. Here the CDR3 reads CSARPTGLETLSSYEQYF. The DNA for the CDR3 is TGCAGTGCCAGACCGACGGGACTAGAAACTTTAAGCTCCTACGAGCAGTACTTC.

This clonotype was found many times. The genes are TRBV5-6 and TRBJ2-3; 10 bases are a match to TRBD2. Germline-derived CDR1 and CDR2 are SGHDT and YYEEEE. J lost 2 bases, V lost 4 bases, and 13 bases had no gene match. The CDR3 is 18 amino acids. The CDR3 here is CASSRLAGVIADTDTQYF. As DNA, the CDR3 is TGTGCCAGCAGCCGGCTAGCGGGGGTGATTGCAGACACAGATACGCAGTATTTT.

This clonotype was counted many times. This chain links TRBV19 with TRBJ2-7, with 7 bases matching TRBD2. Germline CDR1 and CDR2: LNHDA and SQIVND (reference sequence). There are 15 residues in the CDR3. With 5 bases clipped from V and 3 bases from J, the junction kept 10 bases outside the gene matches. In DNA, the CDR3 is TGTGCCAGTAGTCCGTCCCGGGACTACTTCTACGAGCAGTACTTC. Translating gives CASSPSRDYFYEQYF.

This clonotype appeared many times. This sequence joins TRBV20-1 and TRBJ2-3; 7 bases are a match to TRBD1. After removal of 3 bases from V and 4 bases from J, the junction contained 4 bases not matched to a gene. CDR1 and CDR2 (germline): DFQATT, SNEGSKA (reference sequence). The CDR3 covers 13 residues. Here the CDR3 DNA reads TGCAGTGCTAGGGGGACAGTTCCAGATACGCAGTATTTT. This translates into CSARGTVPDTQYF.

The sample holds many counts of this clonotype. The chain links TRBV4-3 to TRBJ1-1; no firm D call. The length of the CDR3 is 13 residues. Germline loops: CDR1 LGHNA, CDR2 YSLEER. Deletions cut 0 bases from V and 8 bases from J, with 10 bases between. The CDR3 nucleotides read TGCGCCAGCAGCCAAGAGAATTTCCAAGAAGCTTTCTTT. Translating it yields CASSQENFQEAFF.